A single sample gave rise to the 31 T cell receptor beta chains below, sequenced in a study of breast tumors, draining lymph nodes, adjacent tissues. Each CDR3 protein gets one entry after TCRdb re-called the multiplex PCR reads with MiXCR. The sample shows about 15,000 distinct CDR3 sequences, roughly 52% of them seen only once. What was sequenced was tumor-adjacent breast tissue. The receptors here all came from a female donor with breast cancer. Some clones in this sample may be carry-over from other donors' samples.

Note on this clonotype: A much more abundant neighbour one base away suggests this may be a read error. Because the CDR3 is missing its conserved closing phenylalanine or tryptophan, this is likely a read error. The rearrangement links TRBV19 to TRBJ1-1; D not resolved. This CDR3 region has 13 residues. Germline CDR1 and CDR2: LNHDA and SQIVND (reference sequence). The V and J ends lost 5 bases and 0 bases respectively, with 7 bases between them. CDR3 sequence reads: CASSLNLNTEAFS. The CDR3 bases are TGTGCCAGTAGTCTAAATCTGAACACTGAAGCTTTCTCT.

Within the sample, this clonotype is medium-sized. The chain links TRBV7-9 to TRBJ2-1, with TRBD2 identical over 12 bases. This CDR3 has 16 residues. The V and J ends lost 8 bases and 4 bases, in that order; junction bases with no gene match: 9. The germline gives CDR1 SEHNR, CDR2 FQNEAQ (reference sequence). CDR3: CASAFVGLAGYNEQFF. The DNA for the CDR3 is TGTGCCAGCGCTTTCGTAGGACTAGCGGGGTACAATGAGCAGTTCTTC.

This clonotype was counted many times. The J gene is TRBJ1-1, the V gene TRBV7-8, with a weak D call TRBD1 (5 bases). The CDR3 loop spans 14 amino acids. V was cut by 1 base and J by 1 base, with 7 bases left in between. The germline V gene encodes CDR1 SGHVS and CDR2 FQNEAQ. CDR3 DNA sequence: TGTGCCAGCAGCTTAGTTGGACAGAACACTGAAGCTTTCTTT. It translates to CASSLVGQNTEAFF.

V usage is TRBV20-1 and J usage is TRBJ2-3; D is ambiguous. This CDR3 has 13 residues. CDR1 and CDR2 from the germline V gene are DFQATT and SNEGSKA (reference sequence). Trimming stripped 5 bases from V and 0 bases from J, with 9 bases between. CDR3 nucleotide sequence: TGCAGTGCTCAGGACGTAAGCACAGATACGCAGTATTTT. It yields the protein CSAQDVSTDTQYF.

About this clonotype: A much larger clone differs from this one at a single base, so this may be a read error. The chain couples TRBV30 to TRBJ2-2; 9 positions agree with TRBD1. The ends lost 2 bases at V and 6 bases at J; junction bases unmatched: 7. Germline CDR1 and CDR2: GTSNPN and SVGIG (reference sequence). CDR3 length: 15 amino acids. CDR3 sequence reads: CAWSFRDRVAGELFF. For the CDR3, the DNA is TGTGCCTGGAGTTTCCGGGACAGGGTGGCCGGGGAGCTGTTTTTT.

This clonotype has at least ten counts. The CDR3 DNA is TGTGCCAGCAGCTTATTCTCTGGGACAGGGTCAGATACGCAGTATTTT. Its protein product is CASSLFSGTGSDTQYF. V gene TRBV7-2 combines with J gene TRBJ2-3; 9 nucleotides align to TRBD1. Losses at the gene ends were 2 bases for V and 4 bases for J; bases not matched to a gene: 7. CDR1 is SGHTA and CDR2 is FQGNSA in the germline V gene. The CDR3 has 16 residues. Full variable domain (missing parts from reference TRBV7-2 and TRBJ2-3): GAGVSQSPSNKVTEKGKDVELRCDPISGHTALYWYRQSLGQGLEFLIYFQGNSAPDKSGLPSDRFSAERTGGSVSTLTIQRTQQEDSAVYLCASSLFSGTGSDTQYFGPGTRLTVL.

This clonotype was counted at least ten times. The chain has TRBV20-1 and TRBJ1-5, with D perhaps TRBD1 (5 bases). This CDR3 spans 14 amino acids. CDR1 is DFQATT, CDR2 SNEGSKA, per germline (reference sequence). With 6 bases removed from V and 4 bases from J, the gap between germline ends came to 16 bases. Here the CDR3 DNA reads TGCAGTGCCGCCCCCGGGGCCCAAAATCAGCCCCAGCATTTT. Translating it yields CSAAPGAQNQPQHF.

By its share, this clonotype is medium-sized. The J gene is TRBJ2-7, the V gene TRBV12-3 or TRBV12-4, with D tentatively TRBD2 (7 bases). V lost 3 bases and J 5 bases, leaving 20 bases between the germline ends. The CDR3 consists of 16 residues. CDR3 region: CASSFRGAGGMDEQYF. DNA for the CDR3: TGTGCCAGCAGTTTTCGGGGGGCAGGAGGTATGGACGAGCAGTACTTC.

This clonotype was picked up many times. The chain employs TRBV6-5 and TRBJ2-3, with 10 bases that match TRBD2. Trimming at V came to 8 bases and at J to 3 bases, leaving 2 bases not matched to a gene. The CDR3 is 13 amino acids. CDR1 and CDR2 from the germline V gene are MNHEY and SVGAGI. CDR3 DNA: TGTGCCAGCGGGACTAGCGTGACAGATACGCAGTATTTT. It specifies CASGTSVTDTQYF.

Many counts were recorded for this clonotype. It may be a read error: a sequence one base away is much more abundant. CDR3 in amino acids: CASSIGDHLANTGELFF. The CDR3 nucleotides are TGTGCCAGCAGCATCGGGGACCACCTAGCGAACACCGGGGAGCTGTTTTTT. The chain joins TRBV9 to TRBJ2-2; D may match TRBD1 or TRBD2 (5 bases each). V lost 4 bases, J lost 0 bases, and 16 bases lay in between. Germline CDR1 and CDR2: SGDLS and YYNGEE. This CDR3 contains 17 residues.

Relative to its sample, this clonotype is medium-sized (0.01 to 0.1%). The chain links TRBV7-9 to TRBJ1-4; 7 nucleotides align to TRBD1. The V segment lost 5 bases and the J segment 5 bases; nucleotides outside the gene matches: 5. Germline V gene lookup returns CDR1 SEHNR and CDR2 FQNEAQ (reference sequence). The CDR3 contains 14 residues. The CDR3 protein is CASSVGQANEKLFF. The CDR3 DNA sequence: TGTGCCAGCAGCGTCGGACAGGCGAATGAAAAACTGTTTTTT.

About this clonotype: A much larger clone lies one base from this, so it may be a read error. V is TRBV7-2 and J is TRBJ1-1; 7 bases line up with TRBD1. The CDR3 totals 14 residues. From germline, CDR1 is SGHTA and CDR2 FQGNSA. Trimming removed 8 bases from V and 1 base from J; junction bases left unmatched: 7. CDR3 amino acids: CASGQGGPNTEAFF. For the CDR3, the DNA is TGTGCCAGCGGCCAAGGGGGCCCGAACACTGAAGCTTTCTTT.

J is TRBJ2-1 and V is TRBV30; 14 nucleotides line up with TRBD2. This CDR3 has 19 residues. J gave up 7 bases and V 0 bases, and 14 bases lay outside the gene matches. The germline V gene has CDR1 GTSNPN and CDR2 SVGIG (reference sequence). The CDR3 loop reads CAWSVSWRFGTSGRNEQFF. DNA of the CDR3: TGTGCCTGGAGTGTATCATGGCGGTTCGGGACTAGCGGGAGAAATGAGCAGTTCTTC.

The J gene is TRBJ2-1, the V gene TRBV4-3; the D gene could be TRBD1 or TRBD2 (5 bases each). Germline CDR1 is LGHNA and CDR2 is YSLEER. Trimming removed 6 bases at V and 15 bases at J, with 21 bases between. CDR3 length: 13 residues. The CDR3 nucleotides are TGCGCCAGCAGGAGGGACGGAGACAATGGGCGGTTCTTC. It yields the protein CASRRDGDNGRFF.

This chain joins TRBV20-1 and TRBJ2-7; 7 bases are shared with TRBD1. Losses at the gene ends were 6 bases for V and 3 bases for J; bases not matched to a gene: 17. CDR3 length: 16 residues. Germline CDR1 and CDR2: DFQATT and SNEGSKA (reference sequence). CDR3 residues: CSATTGFESGVYEQYF. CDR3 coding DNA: TGCAGTGCGACGACAGGGTTCGAAAGCGGAGTCTACGAGCAGTACTTC.

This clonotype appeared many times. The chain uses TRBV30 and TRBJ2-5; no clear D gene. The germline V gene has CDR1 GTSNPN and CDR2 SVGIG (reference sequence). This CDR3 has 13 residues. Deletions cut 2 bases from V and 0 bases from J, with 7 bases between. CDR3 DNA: TGTGCCTGGAGTTGGGGAAACCAAGAGACCCAGTACTTC. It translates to CAWSWGNQETQYF.

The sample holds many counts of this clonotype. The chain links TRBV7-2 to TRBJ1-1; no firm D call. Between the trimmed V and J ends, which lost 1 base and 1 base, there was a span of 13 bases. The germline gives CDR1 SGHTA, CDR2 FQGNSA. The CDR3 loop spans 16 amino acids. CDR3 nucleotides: TGTGCCAGCAGCTTAGAAGGGTGGGGAGGGAACACTGAAGCTTTCTTT. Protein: CASSLEGWGGNTEAFF.

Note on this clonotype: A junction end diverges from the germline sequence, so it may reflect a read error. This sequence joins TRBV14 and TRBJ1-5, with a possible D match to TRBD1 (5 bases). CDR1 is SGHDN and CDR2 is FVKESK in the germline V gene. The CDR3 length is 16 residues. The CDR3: CAGSQDPTGDNQPQHF. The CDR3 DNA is TGTGCCGGCAGCCAAGACCCGACGGGGGATAACCAGCCCCAGCATTTT.

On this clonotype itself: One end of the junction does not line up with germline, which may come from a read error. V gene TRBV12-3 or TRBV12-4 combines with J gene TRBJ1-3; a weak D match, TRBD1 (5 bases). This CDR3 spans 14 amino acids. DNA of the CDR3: TGTGCCAGCAGTTTGGGGGTCGACCGGAACACCATATACTTT. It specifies CASSLGVDRNTIYF.

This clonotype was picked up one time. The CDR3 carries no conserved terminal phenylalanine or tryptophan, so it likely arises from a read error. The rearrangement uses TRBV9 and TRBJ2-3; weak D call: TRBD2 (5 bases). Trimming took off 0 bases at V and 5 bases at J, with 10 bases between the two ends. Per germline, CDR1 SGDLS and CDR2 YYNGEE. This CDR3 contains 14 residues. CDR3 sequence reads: CASSVDGNEDTQYL. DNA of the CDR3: TGTGCCAGCAGCGTAGACGGGAATGAAGATACGCAGTATCTT.

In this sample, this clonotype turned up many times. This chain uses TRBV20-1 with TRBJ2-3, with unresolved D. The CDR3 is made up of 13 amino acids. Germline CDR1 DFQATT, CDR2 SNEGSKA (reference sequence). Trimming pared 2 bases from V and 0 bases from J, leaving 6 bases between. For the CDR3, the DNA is TGCAGTGCTAGAATACAGAGCACAGATACGCAGTATTTT. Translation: CSARIQSTDTQYF.

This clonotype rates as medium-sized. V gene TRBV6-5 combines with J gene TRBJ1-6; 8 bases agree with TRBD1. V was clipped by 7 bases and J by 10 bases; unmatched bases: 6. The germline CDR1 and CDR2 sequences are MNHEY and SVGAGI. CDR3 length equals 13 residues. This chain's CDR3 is CASTPGQESPLHF. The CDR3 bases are TGTGCCAGCACCCCGGGACAGGAGTCACCCCTCCACTTT.

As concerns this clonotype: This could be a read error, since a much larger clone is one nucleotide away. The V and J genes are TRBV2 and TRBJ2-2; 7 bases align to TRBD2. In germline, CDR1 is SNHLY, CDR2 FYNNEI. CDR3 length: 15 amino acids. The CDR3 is CASQRDYANTGGLFF. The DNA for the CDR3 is TGTGCCAGCCAGAGGGACTATGCGAACACCGGGGGGCTGTTTTTT. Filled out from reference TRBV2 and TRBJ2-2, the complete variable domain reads EPEVTQTPSHQVTQMGQEVILRCVPISNHLYFYWYRQILGQKVEFLVSFYNNEISEKSEIFDDQFSVERPDGSNFTLKIRSTKLEDSAMYFCASQRDYANTGGLFFGEGSRLTVL.

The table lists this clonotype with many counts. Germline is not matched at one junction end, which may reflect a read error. CDR3 sequence reads: CASRGIEYQKTQYF. The CDR3 nucleotides are TGTGCCAGCAGGGGGATCGAGTACCAAAAGACCCAGTACTTC. The rearrangement joins TRBV11-2 to TRBJ2-5; D is unclear. The CDR3 is made up of 14 amino acids. CDR1 is SGHAT, CDR2 FQNNGV, per germline.

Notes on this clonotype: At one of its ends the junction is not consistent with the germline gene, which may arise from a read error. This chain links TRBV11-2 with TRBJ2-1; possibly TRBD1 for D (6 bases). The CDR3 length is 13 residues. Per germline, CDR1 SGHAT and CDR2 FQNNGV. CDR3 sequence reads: CASSLGQYNEQLF. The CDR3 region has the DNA TGCGCCAGCAGCTTAGGACAGTACAATGAGCAGCTCTTC.

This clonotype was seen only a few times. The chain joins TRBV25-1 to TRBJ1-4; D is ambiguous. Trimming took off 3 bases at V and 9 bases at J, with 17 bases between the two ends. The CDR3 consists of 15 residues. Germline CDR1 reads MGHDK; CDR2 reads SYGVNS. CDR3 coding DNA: TGTGCCAGCAGTGAGGATGTAGGGTTTATGAAAAAACTGTTTTTT. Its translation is CASSEDVGFMKKLFF.

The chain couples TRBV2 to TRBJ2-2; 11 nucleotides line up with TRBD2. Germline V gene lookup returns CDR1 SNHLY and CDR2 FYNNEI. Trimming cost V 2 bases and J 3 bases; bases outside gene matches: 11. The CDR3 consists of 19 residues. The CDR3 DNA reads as TGTGCCAGCAGTGAATGGCAGGGGCTAGCGGGGGGATACACCGGGGAGCTGTTTTTT. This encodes CASSEWQGLAGGYTGELFF. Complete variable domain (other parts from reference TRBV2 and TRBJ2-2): EPEVTQTPSHQVTQMGQEVILRCVPISNHLYFYWYRQILGQKVEFLVSFYNNEISEKSEIFDDQFSVERPDGSNFTLKIRSTKLEDSAMYFCASSEWQGLAGGYTGELFFGEGSRLTVL.

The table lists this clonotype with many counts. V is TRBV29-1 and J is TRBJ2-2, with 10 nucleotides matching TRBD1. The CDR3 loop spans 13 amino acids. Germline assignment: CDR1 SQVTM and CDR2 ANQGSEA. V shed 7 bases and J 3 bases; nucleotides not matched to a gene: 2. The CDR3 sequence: CSGGQGDTGELFF. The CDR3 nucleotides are TGCAGCGGTGGACAGGGGGACACCGGGGAGCTGTTTTTT.

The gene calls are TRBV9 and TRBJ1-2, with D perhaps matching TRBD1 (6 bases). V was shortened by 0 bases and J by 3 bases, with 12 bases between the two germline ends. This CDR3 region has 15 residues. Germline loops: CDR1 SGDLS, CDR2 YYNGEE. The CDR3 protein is CASSVDPGADYGYTF. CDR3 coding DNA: TGTGCCAGCAGCGTAGATCCGGGGGCAGACTATGGCTACACCTTC.

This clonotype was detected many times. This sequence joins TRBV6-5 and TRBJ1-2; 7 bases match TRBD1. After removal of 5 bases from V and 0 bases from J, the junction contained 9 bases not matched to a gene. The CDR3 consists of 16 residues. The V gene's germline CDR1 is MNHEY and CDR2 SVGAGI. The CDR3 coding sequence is TGTGCCAGCAGTCACCGCGGACAGGCCTCTAACTATGGCTACACCTTC. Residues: CASSHRGQASNYGYTF.

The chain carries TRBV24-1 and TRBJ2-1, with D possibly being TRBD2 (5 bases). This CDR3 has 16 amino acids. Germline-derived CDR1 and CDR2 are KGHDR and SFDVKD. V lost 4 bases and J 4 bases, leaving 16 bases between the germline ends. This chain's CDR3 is CATSELATRNYNEQFF. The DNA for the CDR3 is TGTGCCACCAGTGAGTTAGCGACGCGGAATTACAATGAGCAGTTCTTC.